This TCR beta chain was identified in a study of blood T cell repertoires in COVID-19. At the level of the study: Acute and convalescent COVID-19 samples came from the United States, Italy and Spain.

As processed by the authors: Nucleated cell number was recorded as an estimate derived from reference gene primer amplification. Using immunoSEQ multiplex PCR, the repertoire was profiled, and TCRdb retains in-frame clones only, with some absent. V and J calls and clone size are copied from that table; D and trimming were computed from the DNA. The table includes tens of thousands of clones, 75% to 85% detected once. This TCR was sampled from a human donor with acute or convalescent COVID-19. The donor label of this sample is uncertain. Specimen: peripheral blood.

CDR3 DNA sequence: TGTGCCAGCAGTGAAGCTGGGACAGGGGTCTATGGCTACACCTTC. Translation gives CASSEAGTGVYGYTF. The gene calls are TRBV2 and TRBJ1-2; TRBD1 matches at 10 bases. V trimming: 0 bases; J trimming: 4 bases; junction bases outside the gene matches: 2. Per germline, CDR1 SNHLY and CDR2 FYNNEI. This CDR3 has 15 amino acids.